These 31 T cell receptor beta chains share one sample of origin, sequenced in a study of response to subunit inactivated influenza vaccine. TCRdb fed the RT-PCR reads into MiXCR, producing one record per CDR3 protein. The table includes 500,000 to 550,000 distinct CDR3 sequences, under 9% detected once. Material: PBMCs from blood, obtained 23 months after vaccination. These receptors all come from a man between 50 and 69 years old who received an inactivated influenza vaccine.

V usage is TRBV14 and J usage is TRBJ2-1, with 9 bases lining up with TRBD2. The germline gives CDR1 SGHDN, CDR2 FVKESK. The V segment lost 4 bases and the J segment 8 bases; nucleotides outside the gene matches: 6. The CDR3 runs to 14 residues. CDR3 sequence (DNA): TGTGCCAGCAGCCGGCATAGCGGGAGCTATGAGCAGTTCTTC. Translated: CASSRHSGSYEQFF.

This clonotype was picked up a small number of times. The chain links TRBV30 to TRBJ2-2; 10 bases match TRBD2. The CDR3 has 14 amino acids. In germline, CDR1 is GTSNPN, CDR2 SVGIG (reference sequence). The V gene end was trimmed by 8 bases and the J gene end by 2 bases; junction bases not matched to a gene: 5. CDR3 loop: CAGRTSGNTGELFF. The DNA for the CDR3 is TGTGCCGGACGGACTAGCGGAAACACCGGGGAGCTGTTTTTT.

There are many counts of this clonotype. The chain joins TRBV4-3 to TRBJ2-5, with 11 bases matching TRBD2. The CDR3 contains 14 residues. Per germline, CDR1 LGHNA and CDR2 YSLEER. The ends lost 9 bases at V and 5 bases at J; junction bases unmatched: 8. CDR3 sequence: CASSPSGGTETQYF. Written as DNA, the CDR3 is TGCGCCAGTTCCCCTAGCGGGGGGACGGAGACCCAGTACTTC.

The chain is built from TRBV20-1 and TRBJ2-7, with no clear D. Germline V gene data show CDR1 as DFQATT and CDR2 as SNEGSKA (reference sequence). The CDR3 consists of 15 residues. V lost 2 bases to trimming and J lost 2 bases, with 16 bases between them. CDR3 amino acids: CSARNPGRKTYEQYF. For the CDR3, the DNA is TGCAGTGCTAGAAACCCGGGTAGGAAAACCTACGAGCAGTACTTC.

Points on this clonotype: Just one base apart from a much larger clone, this may be a read error. This chain links TRBV20-1 with TRBJ2-3; D is ambiguous. Germline assignment: CDR1 DFQATT and CDR2 SNEGSKA (reference sequence). This CDR3 region has 13 residues. V lost 1 base, J lost 5 bases, and 10 bases lay in between. This CDR3 reads CSARGGVIDTQYF. CDR3 sequence (DNA): TGCAGTGCTAGAGGAGGAGTCATAGATACGCAGTATTTT.

This clonotype showed up just a few times. The chain joins TRBV12-3 or TRBV12-4 to TRBJ2-1; 10 nucleotides line up with TRBD1. The CDR3 is 15 residues long. V lost 2 bases and J lost 6; bases outside the gene matches: 4. The CDR3 protein is CASSLLGQGINEQFF. The CDR3 DNA reads TGTGCCAGCAGTTTACTGGGACAGGGGATCAATGAGCAGTTCTTC.

The genes are TRBV7-2 and TRBJ1-2; tentatively, D is TRBD1 (6 bases). Trimming took off 5 bases at V and 6 bases at J, with 16 bases between the two ends. CDR1 SGHTA and CDR2 FQGNSA come from the germline V gene. CDR3 length: 14 residues. CDR3 protein: CASSPYREIDGYTF. CDR3 coding DNA: TGTGCCAGCAGCCCATACAGGGAGATCGATGGCTACACCTTC.

This clonotype was observed a few times. The chain carries TRBV7-2 and TRBJ2-1; 10 nucleotides line up with TRBD2. This CDR3 is 14 amino acids long. Germline V gene sequence: CDR1 SGHTA, CDR2 FQGNSA. The J segment lost 9 bases and the V segment lost 5 bases, leaving 7 bases of the junction unmatched. Here the CDR3 DNA reads TGTGCCAGCAGCCTCTCTAGCGGGAGTTTTGAGCAGTTCTTC. This encodes CASSLSSGSFEQFF.

This clonotype was seen more than once but under ten times. V usage is TRBV12-3 or TRBV12-4 and J usage is TRBJ2-7; 9 bases map to TRBD1. V shed 5 bases and J 3 bases; nucleotides not matched to a gene: 8. This CDR3 has 15 amino acids. This CDR3 reads CASSITGGDGYEQYF. Here the CDR3 DNA reads TGTGCCAGCAGTATAACAGGGGGCGATGGCTACGAGCAGTACTTC.

This clonotype came up a few times. The chain combines TRBV5-5 with TRBJ2-1; TRBD2 is a possible D gene (7 bases). V was cut by 4 bases and J by 12 bases, with 14 bases left in between. The CDR3 length is 12 residues. Germline V gene lookup returns CDR1 SGHKS and CDR2 YYEKEE (reference sequence). CDR3 protein: CASSGRGGGQFF. The CDR3 nucleotides read TGTGCCAGCAGCGGCCGGGGAGGGGGGCAGTTCTTC.

J is TRBJ2-1 and V is TRBV4-3; 10 positions agree with TRBD1. Trimming removed 0 bases from V and 8 bases from J; junction bases left unmatched: 4. The germline CDR1 and CDR2 sequences are LGHNA and YSLEER. CDR3 size: 15 residues. For the CDR3, the DNA is TGCGCCAGCAGCCAAGATGCGGGGACAGGGGATGAGCAGTTCTTC. Its protein is CASSQDAGTGDEQFF.

The table lists this clonotype with many counts. V gene TRBV24-1 combines with J gene TRBJ2-1; perhaps TRBD1 as D (6 bases). Germline CDR1 and CDR2: KGHDR and SFDVKD. The V gene lost 5 bases and the J gene lost 5 bases, with 6 bases spanning the gap. CDR3 length equals 12 residues. The CDR3, as DNA: TGTGCCACCAGTGCAGGGGACAATGAGCAGTTCTTC. It translates to CATSAGDNEQFF.

This clonotype was counted many times. V is TRBV5-1 and J is TRBJ2-2, with D uncertain. Between the trimmed V and J ends, which lost 0 bases and 0 bases, there was a span of 6 bases. The CDR3 length is 15 residues. The V gene's germline CDR1 is SGHRS and CDR2 YFSETQ. CDR3 protein: CASSLAGANTGELFF. Here the CDR3 DNA reads TGCGCCAGCAGCTTGGCTGGGGCGAACACCGGGGAGCTGTTTTTT. Full variable domain (missing parts from reference TRBV5-1 and TRBJ2-2): KAGVTQTPRYLIKTRGQQVTLSCSPISGHRSVSWYQQTPGQGLQFLFEYFSETQRNKGNFPGRFSGRQFSNSRSEMNVSTLELGDSALYLCASSLAGANTGELFFGEGSRLTVL.

This clonotype was recorded a few times. The chain links TRBV12-3 or TRBV12-4 to TRBJ1-2, with D unclear. The V and J ends lost 5 bases and 4 bases respectively, with 8 bases between them. The CDR3 covers 12 residues. For the CDR3, the DNA is TGTGCCAGCAGTGCCTTGGGCTATGGCTACACCTTC. Protein product: CASSALGYGYTF.

This sequence joins TRBV14 and TRBJ2-3, with 10 bases that match TRBD2. This CDR3 has 16 amino acids. Unmatched junction bases numbered 9, after V lost 4 bases and J lost 5 bases. The germline V gene encodes CDR1 SGHDN and CDR2 FVKESK. The CDR3 sequence is CASSPPAGGLIDTQYF. The CDR3 DNA sequence: TGTGCCAGCAGCCCGCCAGCGGGAGGGTTAATAGATACGCAGTATTTT.

Ten or more counts support this clonotype. This chain connects TRBV15 to TRBJ1-3; D perhaps matches TRBD1 (6 bases). V lost 0 bases, J lost 3 bases, and 18 bases lay in between. This CDR3 spans 18 amino acids. From germline, CDR1 is LNHNV and CDR2 YYDKDF (reference sequence). Here the CDR3 reads CATSRDWGGAPIGNTIYF. The CDR3 region has the DNA TGTGCCACCAGCAGAGATTGGGGGGGCGCGCCGATTGGAAACACCATATATTTT.

The gene calls are TRBV4-1 and TRBJ2-7; D is unresolved. Germline CDR1 and CDR2: MGHRA and YSYEKL. The CDR3 extends over 13 amino acids. Trimming took off 4 bases at V and 3 bases at J, with 10 bases between the two ends. CDR3 DNA: TGCGCCAGCAGCCGGAGCGAGAACTACGAGCAGTACTTC. It specifies CASSRSENYEQYF.

This clonotype was counted only a few times. The rearrangement joins TRBV2 to TRBJ2-3; TRBD1 or TRBD2 may be the D gene (5 bases each). There are 13 residues in the CDR3. Germline CDR1 SNHLY, CDR2 FYNNEI. V was shortened by 1 base and J by 10 bases, with 12 bases between the two germline ends. The CDR3 region is CASSEGGSNPQYF. In DNA form, the CDR3 reads TGTGCCAGCAGTGAAGGGGGGTCGAACCCGCAGTATTTT.

This clonotype was counted a few times. The V gene is TRBV28, the J gene TRBJ2-7; D ambiguous. This CDR3 is 13 amino acids long. Trimming cost V 6 bases and J 2 bases, with 11 bases left between them. Per germline, CDR1 MDHEN and CDR2 SYDVKM. The chain's CDR3 is CASSPLDAYEQYF. CDR3 coding DNA: TGTGCCAGCAGCCCACTCGACGCCTACGAGCAGTACTTC.

This clonotype turned up a few times. V gene TRBV7-9 combines with J gene TRBJ2-7; no reliable D call. Germline assignment: CDR1 SEHNR and CDR2 FQNEAQ (reference sequence). The CDR3 is 12 amino acids. V lost 5 bases and J 7 bases, leaving 12 bases between the germline ends. The CDR3 sequence is CASSQVVSEQYF. The CDR3 DNA sequence: TGTGCCAGCAGCCAAGTTGTCAGTGAGCAGTACTTC.

This clonotype showed up many times. J is TRBJ2-7 and V is TRBV24-1; 8 bases fit TRBD1. The germline gives CDR1 KGHDR, CDR2 SFDVKD. CDR3 length: 13 amino acids. V was pared by 7 bases and J by 2 bases, with 3 bases of the junction left unmatched. CDR3: CATRQGDTYEQYF. In nucleotides, the CDR3 is TGTGCCACCAGACAGGGGGACACCTACGAGCAGTACTTC.

The genes are TRBV4-3 and TRBJ1-3; TRBD1 might be the D (5 bases). This CDR3 has 15 residues. Germline values: CDR1 LGHNA, CDR2 YSLEER. The V gene lost 0 bases and the J gene lost 3 bases, with 9 bases spanning the gap. The CDR3 loop is CASSQDQGIGNTIYF. The DNA for the CDR3 is TGCGCCAGCAGCCAAGATCAGGGCATTGGAAACACCATATATTTT.

This clonotype has just a few counts. The chain links TRBV3-1 to TRBJ1-2, with 10 bases aligning to TRBD1. After removal of 4 bases from V and 7 bases from J, the junction contained 3 bases not matched to a gene. CDR3 length equals 13 residues. Germline assignment: CDR1 LGHDT and CDR2 YNNKEL (reference sequence). The DNA for the CDR3 is TGTGCCAGCAGCCGGGGGACAGGGGCTGGCTACACCTTC. Its protein product is CASSRGTGAGYTF. Filled out from reference TRBV3-1 and TRBJ1-2, the complete variable domain reads DTAVSQTPKYLVTQMGNDKSIKCEQNLGHDTMYWYKQDSKKFLKIMFSYNNKELIINETVPNRFSPKSPDKAHLNLHINSLELGDSAVYFCASSRGTGAGYTFGSGTRLTVV.

The table lists this clonotype with a few counts. The genes are TRBV27 and TRBJ2-2; D possibly corresponds to TRBD1 (6 bases). Germline V gene sequence: CDR1 MNHEY, CDR2 SMNVEV (reference sequence). V gave up 5 bases and J gave up 5 bases, with 12 bases separating them. The CDR3 contains 14 residues. The CDR3 DNA reads as TGTGCCAGCAGTAAGGGGGTGGGGACCGGGGAGCTGTTTTTT. It specifies CASSKGVGTGELFF.

This clonotype was seen repeatedly, ten times or more. J is TRBJ1-1 and V is TRBV6-6; no clear D gene. The germline V and J ends were trimmed by 2 bases and 11 bases, with 12 bases remaining between them. In germline, CDR1 is MNHNY, CDR2 SVGAGI (reference sequence). CDR3 length: 12 residues. CDR3 nucleotide sequence: TGTGCCAGCAGTTACGAAGTCCGTTGGGCTTTCTTT. The encoded protein is CASSYEVRWAFF.

This clonotype has more than one count but fewer than ten. The gene calls are TRBV20-1 and TRBJ1-6; 9 bases align to TRBD1. Trimming cost V 1 base and J 7 bases; bases outside gene matches: 5. Germline CDR1 DFQATT, CDR2 SNEGSKA (reference sequence). There are 15 residues in the CDR3. Written as DNA, the CDR3 is TGCAGTGCTAGAGGTCCGGGACAGGGAAATTCACCCCTCCACTTT. Its translation: CSARGPGQGNSPLHF.

This clonotype showed up just once. This chain joins TRBV11-2 and TRBJ2-1, with 15 nucleotides matching TRBD2. The V gene end was trimmed by 2 bases and the J gene end by 8 bases; junction bases not matched to a gene: 10. The CDR3 contains 18 residues. Germline CDR1 reads SGHAT; CDR2 reads FQNNGV. CDR3 region: CASSLSRPGTSGRYEQFF. CDR3 nucleotide sequence: TGTGCCAGCAGCTTATCTCGCCCCGGGACTAGCGGGAGGTATGAGCAGTTCTTC.

This clonotype was counted a few times. The chain links TRBV5-1 to TRBJ1-1; weak D call: TRBD1 (6 bases). This CDR3 has 14 residues. CDR1 SGHRS and CDR2 YFSETQ come from the germline V gene. V gave up 0 bases and J gave up 5 bases, with 11 bases separating them. The CDR3 region is CASSLGRGLTEAFF. For the CDR3, the DNA is TGCGCCAGCAGCTTGGGGCGGGGGCTTACTGAAGCTTTCTTT. Full variable domain (outside the CDR3, taken from reference TRBV5-1 and TRBJ1-1): KAGVTQTPRYLIKTRGQQVTLSCSPISGHRSVSWYQQTPGQGLQFLFEYFSETQRNKGNFPGRFSGRQFSNSRSEMNVSTLELGDSALYLCASSLGRGLTEAFFGQGTRLTVV.

Comments on this clonotype: Compared with germline, one end of the junction differs, possibly owing to a read error. The chain recombines TRBV2 with TRBJ2-1, with D possibly matching TRBD1 (5 bases). Germline CDR1 reads SNHLY; CDR2 reads FYNNEI. The CDR3 length is 15 residues. CDR3 coding DNA: TGTGCCAGCAGAGAAGACAGCTTCTCCTACAATGAGCAGTTCTTC. It yields the protein CASREDSFSYNEQFF.

The rearrangement joins TRBV11-2 to TRBJ2-7, with 9 bases identical to TRBD1. The CDR3 runs to 14 residues. V was clipped by 3 bases and J by 6 bases; unmatched bases: 6. Germline lookup yields CDR1 SGHAT and CDR2 FQNNGV. In nucleotides, the CDR3 is TGTGCCAGCAGCTTCGGGACAGGGAGATCCGAGCAGTACTTC. It specifies CASSFGTGRSEQYF. Full variable domain (rest looked up from reference TRBV11-2 and TRBJ2-7): EAGVAQSPRYKIIEKRQSVAFWCNPISGHATLYWYQQILGQGPKLLIQFQNNGVVDDSQLPKDRFSAERLKGVDSTLKIQPAKLEDSAVYLCASSFGTGRSEQYFGPGTRLTVT.

This clonotype was seen only a few times. The V call is TRBV20-1, the J call TRBJ2-1; either TRBD1 or TRBD2 may supply D (5 bases each). The CDR3 covers 17 residues. CDR1 and CDR2 (germline): DFQATT, SNEGSKA (reference sequence). Trimming took 3 bases from V and 0 from J, leaving 18 bases between them. CDR3 loop: CSASSSRGHSSYNEQFF. CDR3 DNA: TGCAGTGCTAGTTCCTCGAGGGGCCATTCCTCCTACAATGAGCAGTTCTTC.